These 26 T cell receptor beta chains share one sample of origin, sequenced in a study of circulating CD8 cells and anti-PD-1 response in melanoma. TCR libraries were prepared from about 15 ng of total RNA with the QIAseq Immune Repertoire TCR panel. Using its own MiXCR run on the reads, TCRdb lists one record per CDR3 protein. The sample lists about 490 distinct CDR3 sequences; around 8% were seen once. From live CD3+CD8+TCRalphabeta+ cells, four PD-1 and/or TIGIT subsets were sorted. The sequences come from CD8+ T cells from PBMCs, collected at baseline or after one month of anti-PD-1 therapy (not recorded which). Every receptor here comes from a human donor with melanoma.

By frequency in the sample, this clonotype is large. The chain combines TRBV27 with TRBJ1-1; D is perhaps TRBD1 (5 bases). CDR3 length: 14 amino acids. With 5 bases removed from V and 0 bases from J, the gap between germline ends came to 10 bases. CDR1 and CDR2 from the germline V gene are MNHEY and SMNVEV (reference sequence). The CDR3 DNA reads TGTGCCAGCAGTCTCAGGGCCCTGAACACTGAAGCTTTCTTT. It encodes CASSLRALNTEAFF.

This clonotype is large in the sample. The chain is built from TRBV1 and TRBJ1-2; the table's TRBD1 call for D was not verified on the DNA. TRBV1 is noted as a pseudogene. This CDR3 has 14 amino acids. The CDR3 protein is CTSTLGQPIDGYTF. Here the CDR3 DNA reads TGCACCAGCACCCTAGGACAGCCTATTGATGGCTACACCTTC.

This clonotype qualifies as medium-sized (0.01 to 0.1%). CDR3 DNA: TGTGCCAGTAGCCTAGGGGAGACGGGCACTGAAGCTTTCTTT. Its translation is CASSLGETGTEAFF. The chain uses TRBV19 and TRBJ1-1, with a possible D match to TRBD1 (5 bases). This CDR3 spans 14 amino acids. Per the germline V gene, CDR1 is LNHDA and CDR2 is SQIVND (reference sequence). The germline V and J ends were trimmed by 6 bases and 4 bases, with 15 bases remaining between them.

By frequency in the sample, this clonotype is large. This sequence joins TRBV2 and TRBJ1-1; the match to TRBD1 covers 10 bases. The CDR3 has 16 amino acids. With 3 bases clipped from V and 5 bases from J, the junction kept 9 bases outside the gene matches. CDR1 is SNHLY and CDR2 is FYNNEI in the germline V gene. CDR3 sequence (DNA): TGTGCCAGCAGTGACCCAATGACAGGGGGCTGGACTGAAGCTTTCTTT. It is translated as CASSDPMTGGWTEAFF.

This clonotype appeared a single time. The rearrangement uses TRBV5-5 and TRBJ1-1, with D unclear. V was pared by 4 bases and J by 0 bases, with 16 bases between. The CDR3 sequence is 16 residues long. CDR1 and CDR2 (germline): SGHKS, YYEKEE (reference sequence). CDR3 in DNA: TGTGCCAGCAGCCTTCGGGCCTACCCCATGAACACTGAAGCTTTCTTT. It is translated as CASSLRAYPMNTEAFF. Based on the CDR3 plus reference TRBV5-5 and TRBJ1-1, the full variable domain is DAGVTQSPTHLIKTRGQQVTLRCSPISGHKSVSWYQQVLGQGPQFIFQYYEKEERGRGNFPDRFSARQFPNYSSELNVNALLLGDSALYLCASSLRAYPMNTEAFFGQGTRLTVV.

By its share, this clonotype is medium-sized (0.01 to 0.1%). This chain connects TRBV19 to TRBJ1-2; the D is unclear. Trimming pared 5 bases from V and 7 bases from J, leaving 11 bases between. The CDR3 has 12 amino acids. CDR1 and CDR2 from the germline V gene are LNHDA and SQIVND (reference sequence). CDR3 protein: CASSPGSFGYTF. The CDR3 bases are TGTGCCAGTAGTCCTGGCTCTTTTGGCTACACCTTC.

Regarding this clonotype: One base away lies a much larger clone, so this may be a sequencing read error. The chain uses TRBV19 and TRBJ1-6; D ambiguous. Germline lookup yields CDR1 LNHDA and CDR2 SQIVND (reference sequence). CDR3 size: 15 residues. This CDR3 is CASSIESSCNSPLHF. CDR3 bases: TGTGCCAGTAGTATTGAGAGCTCCTGTAATTCACCCCTCCACTTT.

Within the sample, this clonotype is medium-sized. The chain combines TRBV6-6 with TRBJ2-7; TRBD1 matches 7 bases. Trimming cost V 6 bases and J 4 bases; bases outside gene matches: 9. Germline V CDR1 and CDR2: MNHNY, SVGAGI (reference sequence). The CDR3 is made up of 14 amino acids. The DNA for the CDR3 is TGTGCCAGCAGCCAACCGGGACAGATATACGAGCAGTACTTC. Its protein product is CASSQPGQIYEQYF.

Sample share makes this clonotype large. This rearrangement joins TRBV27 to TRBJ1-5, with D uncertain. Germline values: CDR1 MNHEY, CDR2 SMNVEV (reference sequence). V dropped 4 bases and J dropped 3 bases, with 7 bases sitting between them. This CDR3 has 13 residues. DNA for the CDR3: TGTGCCAGCAGTTCAGGATACAATCAGCCCCAGCATTTT. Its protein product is CASSSGYNQPQHF.

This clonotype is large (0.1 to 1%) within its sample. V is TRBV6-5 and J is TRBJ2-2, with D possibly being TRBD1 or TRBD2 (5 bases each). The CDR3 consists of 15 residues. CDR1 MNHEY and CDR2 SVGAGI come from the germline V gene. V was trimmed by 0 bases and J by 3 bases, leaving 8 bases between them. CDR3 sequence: CASSYSGVDTGELFF. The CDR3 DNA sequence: TGTGCCAGCAGTTACTCGGGGGTCGACACCGGGGAGCTGTTTTTT.

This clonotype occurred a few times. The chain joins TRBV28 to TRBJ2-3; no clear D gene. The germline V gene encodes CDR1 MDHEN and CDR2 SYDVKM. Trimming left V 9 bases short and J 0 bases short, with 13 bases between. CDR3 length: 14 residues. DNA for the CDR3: TGTGCCAGTCTGGGGTTTGGCAGCACAGATACGCAGTATTTT. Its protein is CASLGFGSTDTQYF.

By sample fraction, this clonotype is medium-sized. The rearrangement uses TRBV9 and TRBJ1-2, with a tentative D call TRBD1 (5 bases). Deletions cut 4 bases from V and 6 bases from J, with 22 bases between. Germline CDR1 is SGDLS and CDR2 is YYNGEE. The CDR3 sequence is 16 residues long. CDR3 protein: CASSKYQEGRGHGYTF. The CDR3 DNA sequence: TGTGCCAGCAGCAAGTACCAGGAGGGACGGGGCCATGGCTACACCTTC.

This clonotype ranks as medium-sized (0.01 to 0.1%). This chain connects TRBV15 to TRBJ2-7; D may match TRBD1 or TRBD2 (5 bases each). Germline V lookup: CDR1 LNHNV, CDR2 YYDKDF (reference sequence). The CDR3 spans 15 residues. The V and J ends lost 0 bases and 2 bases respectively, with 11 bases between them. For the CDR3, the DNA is TGTGCCACCAGCAGAGATTGGGGACGGACCTACGAGCAGTACTTC. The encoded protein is CATSRDWGRTYEQYF.

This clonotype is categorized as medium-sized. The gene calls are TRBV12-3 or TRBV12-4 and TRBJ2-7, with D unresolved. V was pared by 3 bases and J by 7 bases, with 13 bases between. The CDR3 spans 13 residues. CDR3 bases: TGTGCCAGCAGTTTCGGTCAAATGAATGAGCAGTACTTC. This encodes CASSFGQMNEQYF.

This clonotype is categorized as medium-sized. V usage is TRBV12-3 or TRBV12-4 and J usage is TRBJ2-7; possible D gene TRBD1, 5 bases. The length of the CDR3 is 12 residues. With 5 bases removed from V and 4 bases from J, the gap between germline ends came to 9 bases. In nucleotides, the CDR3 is TGTGCCAGCAGTCCTACAGGTTACGAGCAGTACTTC. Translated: CASSPTGYEQYF.

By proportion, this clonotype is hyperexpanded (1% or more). The DNA for the CDR3 is TGCAGTGCTGACTCGTCGGACAGTCCCTACGAGCAGTACTTC. It is translated as CSADSSDSPYEQYF. V gene TRBV20-1 combines with J gene TRBJ2-7; D possibly corresponds to TRBD1 (6 bases). V lost 5 bases and J lost 2, with 16 bases in between. CDR1 is DFQATT and CDR2 is SNEGSKA in the germline V gene (reference sequence). This CDR3 is 14 amino acids long.

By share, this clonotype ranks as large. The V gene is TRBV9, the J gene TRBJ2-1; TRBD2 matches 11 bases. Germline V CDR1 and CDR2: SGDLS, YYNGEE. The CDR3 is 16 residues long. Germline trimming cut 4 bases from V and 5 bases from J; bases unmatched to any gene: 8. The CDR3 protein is CASSTGSGGADNEQFF. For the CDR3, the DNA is TGTGCCAGCAGCACCGGTAGCGGGGGGGCGGACAATGAGCAGTTCTTC.

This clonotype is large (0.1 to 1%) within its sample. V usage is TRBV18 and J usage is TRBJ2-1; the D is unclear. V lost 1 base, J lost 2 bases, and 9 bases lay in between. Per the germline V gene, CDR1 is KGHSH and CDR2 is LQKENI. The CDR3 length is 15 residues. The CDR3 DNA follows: TGTGCCAGCTCACCACTGGCGGCCACCTACAATGAGCAGTTCTTC. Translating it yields CASSPLAATYNEQFF.

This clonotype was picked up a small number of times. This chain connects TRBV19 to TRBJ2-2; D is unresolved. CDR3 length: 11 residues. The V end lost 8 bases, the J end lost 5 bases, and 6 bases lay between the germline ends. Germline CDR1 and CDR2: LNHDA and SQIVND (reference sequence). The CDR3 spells CASGLTGELFF. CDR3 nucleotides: TGTGCCAGTGGCTTAACCGGGGAGCTGTTTTTT.

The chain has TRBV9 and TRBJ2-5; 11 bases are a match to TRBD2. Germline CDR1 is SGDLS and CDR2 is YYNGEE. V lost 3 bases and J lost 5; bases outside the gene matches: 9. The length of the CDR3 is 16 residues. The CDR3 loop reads CASSDASGGIGETQYF. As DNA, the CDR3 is TGTGCCAGCAGCGATGCTAGCGGGGGGATCGGGGAGACCCAGTACTTC.

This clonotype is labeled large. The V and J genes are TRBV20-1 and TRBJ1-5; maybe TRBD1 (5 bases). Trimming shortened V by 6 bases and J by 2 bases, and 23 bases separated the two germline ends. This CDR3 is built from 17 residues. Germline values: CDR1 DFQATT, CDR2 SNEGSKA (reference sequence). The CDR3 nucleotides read TGCAGTGCAACTGGTCAGGCGATCCAGGGAGGCAATCAGCCCCAGCATTTT. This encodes CSATGQAIQGGNQPQHF.

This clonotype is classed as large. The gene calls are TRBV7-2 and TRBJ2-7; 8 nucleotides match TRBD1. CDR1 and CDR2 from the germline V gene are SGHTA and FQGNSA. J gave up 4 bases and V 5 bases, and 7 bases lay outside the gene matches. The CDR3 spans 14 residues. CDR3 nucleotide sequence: TGTGCCAGCAGCCCTCGACAGGGGTGGTACGAGCAGTACTTC. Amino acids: CASSPRQGWYEQYF. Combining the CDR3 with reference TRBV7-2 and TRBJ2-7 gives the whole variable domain GAGVSQSPSNKVTEKGKDVELRCDPISGHTALYWYRQSLGQGLEFLIYFQGNSAPDKSGLPSDRFSAERTGGSVSTLTIQRTQQEDSAVYLCASSPRQGWYEQYFGPGTRLTVT.

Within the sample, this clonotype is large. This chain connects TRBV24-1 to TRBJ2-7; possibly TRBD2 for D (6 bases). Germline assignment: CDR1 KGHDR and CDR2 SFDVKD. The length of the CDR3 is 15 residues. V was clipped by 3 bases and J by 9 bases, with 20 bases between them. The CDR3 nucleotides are TGTGCCACCAGTGATCCCCGCGGGGACCTACGAGGGCAGTACTTC. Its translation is CATSDPRGDLRGQYF.

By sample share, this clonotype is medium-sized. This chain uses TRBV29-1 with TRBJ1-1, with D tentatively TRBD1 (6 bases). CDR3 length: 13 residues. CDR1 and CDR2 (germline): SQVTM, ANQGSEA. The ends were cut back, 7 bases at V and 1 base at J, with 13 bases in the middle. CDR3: CSAEGGSNTEAFF. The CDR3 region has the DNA TGCAGCGCCGAGGGGGGCTCGAACACTGAAGCTTTCTTT.

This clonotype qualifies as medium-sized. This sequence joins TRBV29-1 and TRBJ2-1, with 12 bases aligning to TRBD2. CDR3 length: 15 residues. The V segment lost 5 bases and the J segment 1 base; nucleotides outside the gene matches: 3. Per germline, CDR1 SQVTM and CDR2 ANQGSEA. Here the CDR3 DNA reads TGCAGCGTTTCTAGCGGGGGGGCTTCCTACAATGAGCAGTTCTTC. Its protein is CSVSSGGASYNEQFF.

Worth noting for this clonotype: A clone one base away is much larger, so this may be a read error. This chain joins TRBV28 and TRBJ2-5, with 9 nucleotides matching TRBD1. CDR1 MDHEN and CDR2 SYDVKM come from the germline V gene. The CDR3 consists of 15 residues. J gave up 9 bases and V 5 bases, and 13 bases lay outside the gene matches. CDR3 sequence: CASSPVYRGLEAQYF. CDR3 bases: TGTGCCAGCAGTCCTGTTTACAGGGGGCTGGAGGCCCAGTACTTC.